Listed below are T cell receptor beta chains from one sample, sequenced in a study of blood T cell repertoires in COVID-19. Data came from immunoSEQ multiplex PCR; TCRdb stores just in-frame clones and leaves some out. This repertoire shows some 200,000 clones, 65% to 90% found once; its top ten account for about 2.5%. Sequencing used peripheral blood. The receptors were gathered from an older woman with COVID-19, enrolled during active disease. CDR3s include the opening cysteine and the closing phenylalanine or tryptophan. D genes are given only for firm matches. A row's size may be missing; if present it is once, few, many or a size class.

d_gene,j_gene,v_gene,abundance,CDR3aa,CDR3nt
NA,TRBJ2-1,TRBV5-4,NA,CASSLDGGSYNEQFF,TGTGCCAGCAGCTTGGACGGGGGCTCCTACAATGAGCAGTTCTTC
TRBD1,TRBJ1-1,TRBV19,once,CASSIIGQGNTEAFF,TGTGCCAGTAGTATCATAGGACAGGGGAACACTGAAGCTTTCTTT
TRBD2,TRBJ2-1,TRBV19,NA,CASTTSVGGRLYNEQFF,TGTGCCAGTACCACCTCGGTGGGAGGGAGGCTCTACAATGAGCAGTTCTTC
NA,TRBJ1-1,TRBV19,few,CASRSRGNTEAFF,TGTGCCAGTAGGTCCCGAGGGAACACTGAAGCTTTCTTT
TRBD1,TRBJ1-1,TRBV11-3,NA,CASSRRAGTGSTEAFF,TGTGCCAGCAGCCGACGAGCCGGGACAGGGAGCACTGAAGCTTTCTTT
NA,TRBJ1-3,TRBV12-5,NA,CASDLASGRAGNTIYF,TGTGCTAGTGACTTGGCGTCCGGCAGGGCTGGAAACACCATATATTTT
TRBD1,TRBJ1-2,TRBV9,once,CASSPSLTGGEYGYTF,TGTGCCAGCAGCCCTTCCCTCACAGGGGGGGAATATGGCTACACCTTC
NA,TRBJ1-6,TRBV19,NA,CASSAQGNSPLHF,TGTGCCAGTAGTGCGCAGGGTAATTCACCCCTCCACTTT
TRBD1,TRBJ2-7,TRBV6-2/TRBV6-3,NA,CASSPPPWDRVDEQYF,TGTGCCAGCAGTCCACCACCGTGGGACAGGGTTGACGAGCAGTACTTC
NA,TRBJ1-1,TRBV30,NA,CAGRQDQGLTEAFF,TGTGCTGGGCGCCAGGATCAGGGGCTCACTGAAGCTTTCTTT
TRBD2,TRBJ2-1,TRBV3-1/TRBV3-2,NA,CASSQAIAGATEQFF,TGTGCCAGCAGCCAAGCCATAGCGGGGGCGACCGAGCAGTTCTTC
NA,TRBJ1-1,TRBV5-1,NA,CASSEHSNTEAFF,TGCGCCAGCAGCGAGCATTCTAACACTGAAGCTTTCTTT
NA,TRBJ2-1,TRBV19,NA,CASSMYPSSGNEQFF,TGTGCCAGTAGTATGTATCCTTCCTCAGGGAATGAGCAGTTCTTC
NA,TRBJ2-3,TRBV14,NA,CASSRQRDTQYF,TGTGCCAGCAGCCGACAACGGGATACGCAGTATTTT
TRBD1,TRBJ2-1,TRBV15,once,CATSRQLGQGFGSSYNEQFF,TGTGCCACCAGCCGCCAATTAGGACAGGGGTTTGGGAGCTCCTACAATGAGCAGTTCTTC
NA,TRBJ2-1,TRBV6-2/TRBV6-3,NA,CASSYSSQGLTSRDEQFF,TGTGCCAGCAGTTACTCCTCCCAAGGGCTTACTAGCCGGGATGAGCAGTTCTTC
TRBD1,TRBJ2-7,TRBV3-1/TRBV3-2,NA,CASSQAGQGSDEQYF,TGTGCCAGCAGCCAAGCGGGACAGGGCTCCGACGAGCAGTACTTC
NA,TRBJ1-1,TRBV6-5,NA,CASTLQGSTEAFF,TGTGCCAGCACTCTTCAGGGATCCACTGAAGCTTTCTTT
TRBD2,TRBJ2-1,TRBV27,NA,CASSLLAGGVFNEQFF,TGTGCCAGCAGTTTATTAGCGGGGGGGGTATTTAATGAGCAGTTCTTC
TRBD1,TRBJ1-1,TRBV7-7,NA,CASRQVTGADNTEAFF,TGTGCTAGCAGACAAGTGACAGGGGCCGACAACACTGAAGCTTTCTTT
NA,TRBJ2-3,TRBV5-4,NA,CASSLGKRRSADTQYF,TGTGCCAGCAGCTTGGGAAAGCGGAGGTCGGCAGATACGCAGTATTTT
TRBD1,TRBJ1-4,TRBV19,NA,CATRDRGRSSNEKLFF,TGTGCCACCCGGGACAGGGGAAGGAGCTCTAATGAAAAACTGTTTTTT
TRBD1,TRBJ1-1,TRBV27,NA,CASSRQGAQNTEAFF,TGTGCCAGCAGTAGACAGGGGGCGCAGAACACTGAAGCTTTCTTT
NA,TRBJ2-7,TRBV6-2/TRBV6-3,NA,CASSHGLNYEQYF,TGTGCCAGCAGTCACGGACTGAACTACGAGCAGTACTTC
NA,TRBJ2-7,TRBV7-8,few,CASSLARWYEQYF,TGTGCCAGCAGCTTAGCCAGGTGGTACGAGCAGTACTTC
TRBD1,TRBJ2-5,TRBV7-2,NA,CASSTGGQETQYF,TGTGCCAGCAGTACAGGGGGCCAAGAGACCCAGTACTTC
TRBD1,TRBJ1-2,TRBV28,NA,CASSISDRGLQFNYGYTF,TGTGCCAGCAGTATATCGGACAGGGGGCTACAATTTAACTATGGCTACACCTTC
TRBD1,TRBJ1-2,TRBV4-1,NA,CASSHDGTGKANYGYTF,TGCGCCAGCAGCCACGACGGGACAGGGAAGGCTAACTATGGCTACACCTTC
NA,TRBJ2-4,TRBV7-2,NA,CASSLDLGAIQYF,TGTGCCAGCAGCTTAGACCTGGGGGCCATTCAGTACTTC
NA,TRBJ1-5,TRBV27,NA,CASSLLQGREQPQHF,TGTGCCAGCAGTTTATTGCAGGGGAGGGAACAGCCCCAGCATTTT
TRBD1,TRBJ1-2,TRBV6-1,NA,CASSAQRSGGGYTF,TGTGCCAGCAGTGCACAGCGCTCAGGGGGTGGCTACACCTTC
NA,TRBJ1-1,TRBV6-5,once,CASWDPGSIEAFF,TGTGCCAGCTGGGATCCGGGATCGATTGAAGCTTTCTTT
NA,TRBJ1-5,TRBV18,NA,CASSPGEGVWAQPQHF,TGTGCCAGCTCACCCGGGGAGGGGGTATGGGCACAGCCCCAGCATTTT
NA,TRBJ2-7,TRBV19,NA,CASSIPHGPGEQYF,TGTGCCAGTAGTATCCCCCATGGACCGGGGGAGCAGTACTTC
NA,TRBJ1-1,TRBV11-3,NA,CASSPGLLNTEAFF,TGTGCCAGCAGCCCGGGACTGCTGAACACTGAAGCTTTCTTT
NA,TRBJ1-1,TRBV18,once,CASSPLGQGFTEAFF,TGTGCCAGCTCACCACTGGGGCAGGGGTTCACTGAAGCTTTCTTT
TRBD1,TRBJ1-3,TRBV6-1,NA,CASSEGTGDENTIYF,TGTGCCAGCAGTGAAGGGACAGGTGATGAAAACACCATATATTTT
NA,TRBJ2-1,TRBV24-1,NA,CATSDFQGTYNEQFF,TGTGCCACCAGTGATTTTCAGGGAACCTACAATGAGCAGTTCTTC
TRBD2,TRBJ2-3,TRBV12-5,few,CASVKPLAGNTDTQYF,TGTGCTAGTGTCAAACCGCTAGCGGGAAACACAGATACGCAGTATTTT